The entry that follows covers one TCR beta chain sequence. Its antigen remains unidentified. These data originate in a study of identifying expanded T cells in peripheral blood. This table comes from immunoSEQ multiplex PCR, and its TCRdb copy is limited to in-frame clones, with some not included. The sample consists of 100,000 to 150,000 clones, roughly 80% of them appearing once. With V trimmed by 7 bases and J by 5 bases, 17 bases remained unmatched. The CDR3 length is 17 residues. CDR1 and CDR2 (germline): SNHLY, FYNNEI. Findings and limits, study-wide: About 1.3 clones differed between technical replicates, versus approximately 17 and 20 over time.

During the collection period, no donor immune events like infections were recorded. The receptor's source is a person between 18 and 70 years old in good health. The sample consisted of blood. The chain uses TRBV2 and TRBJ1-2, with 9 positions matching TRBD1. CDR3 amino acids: CASTPYPGQGYMYGYTF. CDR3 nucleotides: TGTGCCAGCACACCTTACCCGGGACAGGGCTACATGTATGGCTACACCTTC. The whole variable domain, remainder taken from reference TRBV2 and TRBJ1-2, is EPEVTQTPSHQVTQMGQEVILRCVPISNHLYFYWYRQILGQKVEFLVSFYNNEISEKSEIFDDQFSVERPDGSNFTLKIRSTKLEDSAMYFCASTPYPGQGYMYGYTFGSGTRLTVV.